The entry below gives a single T cell receptor (beta chain) sequence along with its context. Its antigen specificity is not known. No much larger clonotype is one base removed from it; base qualities were not supplied. This entry comes from a study of blood T cell repertoires in COVID-19 (dated by TCRdb to the early 2020s). Regarding the complete study: Samples covering the acute and convalescent phases of COVID-19 were provided by collaborators in the United States, Italy and Spain. The prospective study material was composed of cDNA or gDNA derived from T cells, B-cell-depleted T cells, or PBMCs. The dataset comprised deeply sampled blood TCRbeta repertoires from subjects exposed to, actively infected with, or recovered from COVID-19. The repertoires were made available in a free public database intended to serve as a resource for research on the immune response to SARS-CoV-2. Samples came from the ongoing ImmuneRACE study (first 160 participants) plus 1,254 subjects from 6 global collaborators. A de-identified subject ID, COVID-19 status, age in years and sex were almost always included in the sample metadata. HLA class I and class II types, where available, came from metadata supplied by the sample provider rather than from assay-based typing. Overall study results and their limits: How much clinical and demographic metadata was included differed by source and by participant, and the metadata was provided uncurated.

One collaborating source in Seattle enrolled patients during active infection and followed them longitudinally through the course of disease. The collaborating institutions used their own protocols to collect whole blood in K2EDTA tubes. For TCRbeta analysis, collaborators shipped samples in one of three forms: frozen whole blood, isolated PBMCs, or DNA extracted from either of those sample types. The immunoSEQ Assay, a bias-controlled multiplex PCR, was used to amplify TCRbeta CDR3 regions from genomic DNA. In the paper's pipeline: Nucleated cell counts per sample were estimated from amplification of reference gene primers within the assay. To quantify the absolute abundance of each unique TCRbeta CDR3 rearrangement, sequence reads were collapsed and filtered. Productive Simpson clonality was computed per sample as the square root of Simpson's diversity index over productive rearrangements. In TCRdb, the immuneACCESS table is reduced to in-frame sequences with V and J assigned. These tables do not hold every clone; where another copy was compared, an unresolved V gene accounts for under half, and the others remain unexplained. V and J calls plus clone size are reproduced from that table; the DNA served to infer D and trimming. This sample comprises a few hundred thousand clones, 80% to 95% of them detected only once. 2% to 3% of the sample is held by the ten biggest clonotypes.

The CDR3 covers 16 residues, taking in both the cysteine and the phenylalanine. Left in the record is the CDR3 DNA by itself, 48 bases read in frame from the first base. Trimming accounts for 3 bases at V and 7 bases at J, while the number of junction bases matched to no gene is 12. Sequenced input: peripheral blood. The clonotype comes from a person under 35 with COVID-19, enrolled during active disease. In this chain, TRBV6-7 is recombined with TRBJ1-5, and TRBD1 aligns with 7 junction nucleotides. TRBV6-7 is an ORF, and what it does is uncertain. The CDR3 sequence is CASSYHKGDSNQPQHF. The nucleotides are TGTGCCAGCAGTTATCATAAGGGGGACAGTAACCAGCCCCAGCATTTT.